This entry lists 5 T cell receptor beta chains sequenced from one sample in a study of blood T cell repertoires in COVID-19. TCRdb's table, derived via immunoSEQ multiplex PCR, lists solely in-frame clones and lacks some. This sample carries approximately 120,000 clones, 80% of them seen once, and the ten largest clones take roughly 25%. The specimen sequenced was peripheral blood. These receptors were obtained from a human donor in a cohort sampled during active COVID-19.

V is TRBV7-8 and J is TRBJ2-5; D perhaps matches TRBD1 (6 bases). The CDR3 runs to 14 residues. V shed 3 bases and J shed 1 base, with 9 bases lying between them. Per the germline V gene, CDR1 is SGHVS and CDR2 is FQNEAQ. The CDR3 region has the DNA TGTGCCAGCAGCTTCAGGGGTTCCCAAGAGACCCAGTACTTC. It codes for CASSFRGSQETQYF.

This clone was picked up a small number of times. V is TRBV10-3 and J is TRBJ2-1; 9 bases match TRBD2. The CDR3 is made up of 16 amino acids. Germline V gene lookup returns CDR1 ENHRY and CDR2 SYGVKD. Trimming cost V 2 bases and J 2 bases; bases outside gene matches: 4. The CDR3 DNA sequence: TGTGCCATCAGTGAGGCTGGCGGGGGGGCCTACAATGAGCAGTTCTTC. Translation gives CAISEAGGGAYNEQFF.

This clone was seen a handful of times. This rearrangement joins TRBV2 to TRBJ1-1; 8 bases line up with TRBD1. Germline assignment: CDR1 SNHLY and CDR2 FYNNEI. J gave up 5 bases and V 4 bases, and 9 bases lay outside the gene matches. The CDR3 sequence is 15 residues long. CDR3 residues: CASSAGQGTRTEAFF. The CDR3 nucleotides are TGTGCCAGCAGTGCAGGACAGGGTACTAGGACTGAAGCTTTCTTT.

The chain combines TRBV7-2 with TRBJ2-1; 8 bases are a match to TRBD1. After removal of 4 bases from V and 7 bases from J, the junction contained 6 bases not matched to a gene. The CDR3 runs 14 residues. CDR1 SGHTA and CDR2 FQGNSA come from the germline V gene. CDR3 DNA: TGTGCCAGCAGCTCATCCAGGGGGCGTAATGAGCAGTTCTTC. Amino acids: CASSSSRGRNEQFF.

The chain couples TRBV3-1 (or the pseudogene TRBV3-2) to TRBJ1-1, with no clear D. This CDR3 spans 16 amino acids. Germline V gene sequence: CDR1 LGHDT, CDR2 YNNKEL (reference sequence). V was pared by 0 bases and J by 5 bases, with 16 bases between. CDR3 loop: CASSQEGRPFGTEAFF. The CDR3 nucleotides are TGTGCCAGCAGCCAAGAGGGCAGGCCTTTTGGAACTGAAGCTTTCTTT.